This T cell receptor beta chain is from a study of regulatory T cells in long-lasting Graves disease. Arm-PCR of CDR3 regions with iRepertoire HTBI primers generated TCR beta libraries. Each CDR3 protein is one row after TCRdb ran MiXCR on the multiplex PCR reads. Of a few hundred thousand distinct CDR3 sequences listed, approximately 25% are singletons. Time point meaning: persistent/refractory GD, antithyroid drugs over 5 years with positive TRAb. Generation of the TCR library employed RNA extracted from PBMCs. J lost 6 bases, V lost 4 bases, and 15 bases had no gene match. The germline CDR1 and CDR2 sequences are MNHEY and SMNVEV (reference sequence). CDR3 length equals 19 residues.

The chain has TRBV27 and TRBJ2-1; TRBD2 aligns across 13 bases. Sequences were derived from peripheral blood mononuclear cells (PBMCs), sampled when the disease was refractory, from a patient treated with antithyroid drugs. This sequence originates from a woman between 35 and 50 years old with Graves disease. For the CDR3, the DNA is TGTGCCAGCAGTTACGAGATCTATCCCGGGACTAGCGGGACCAATGAGCAGTTCTTC. Its translation is CASSYEIYPGTSGTNEQFF.